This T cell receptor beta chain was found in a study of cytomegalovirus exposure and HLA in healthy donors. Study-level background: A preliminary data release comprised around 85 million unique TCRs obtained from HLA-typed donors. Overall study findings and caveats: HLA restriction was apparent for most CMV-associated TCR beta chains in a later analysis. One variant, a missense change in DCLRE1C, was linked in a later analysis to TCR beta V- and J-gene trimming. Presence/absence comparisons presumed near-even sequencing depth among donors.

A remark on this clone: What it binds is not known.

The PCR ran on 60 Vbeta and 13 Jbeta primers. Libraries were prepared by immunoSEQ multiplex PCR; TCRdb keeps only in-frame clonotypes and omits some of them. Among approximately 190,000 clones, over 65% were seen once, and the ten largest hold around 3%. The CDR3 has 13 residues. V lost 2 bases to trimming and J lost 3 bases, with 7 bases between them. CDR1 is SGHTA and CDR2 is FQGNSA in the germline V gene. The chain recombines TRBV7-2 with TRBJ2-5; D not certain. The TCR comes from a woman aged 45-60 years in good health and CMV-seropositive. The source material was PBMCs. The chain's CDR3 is CASSLFPEETQYF. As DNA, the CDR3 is TGTGCCAGCAGCTTATTCCCGGAAGAGACCCAGTACTTC.